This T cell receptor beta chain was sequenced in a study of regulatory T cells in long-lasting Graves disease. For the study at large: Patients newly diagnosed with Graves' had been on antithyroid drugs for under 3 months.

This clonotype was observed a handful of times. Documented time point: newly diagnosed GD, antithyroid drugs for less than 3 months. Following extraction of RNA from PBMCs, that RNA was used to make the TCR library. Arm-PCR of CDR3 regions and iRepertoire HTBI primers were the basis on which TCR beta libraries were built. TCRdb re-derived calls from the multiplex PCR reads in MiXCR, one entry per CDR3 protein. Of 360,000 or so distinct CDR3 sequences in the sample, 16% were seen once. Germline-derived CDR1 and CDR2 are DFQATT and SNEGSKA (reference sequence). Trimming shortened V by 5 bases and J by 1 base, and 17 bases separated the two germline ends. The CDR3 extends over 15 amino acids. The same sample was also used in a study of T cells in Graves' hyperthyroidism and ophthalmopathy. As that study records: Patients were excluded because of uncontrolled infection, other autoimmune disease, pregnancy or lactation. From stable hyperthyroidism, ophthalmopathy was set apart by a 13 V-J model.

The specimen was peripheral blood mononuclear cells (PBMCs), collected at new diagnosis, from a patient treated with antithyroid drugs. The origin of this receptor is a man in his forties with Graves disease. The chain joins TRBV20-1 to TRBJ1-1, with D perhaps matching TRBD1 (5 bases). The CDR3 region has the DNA TGCAGTGCTCCAAGAAAGGAGACAGCGAACACTGAAGCTTTCTTT. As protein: CSAPRKETANTEAFF.